These 20 T cell receptor beta chains were all obtained from the same sample, sequenced in a study of T-cell reconstitution after alpha-beta-depleted transplantation in children. For TCRbeta, the library was prepared with unique molecular identifiers. TCRdb analysed the PCR reads with MiXCR anew, one entry per CDR3 protein. The repertoire holds 200,000 to 250,000 distinct CDR3 sequences, with just under 8.5% as singletons. The sequencing here drew on PBMCs, mostly from graft donor cells, taken 180 days after TCRalphabeta/CD19-depleted stem cell transplant. All receptors come from a male patient younger than 18 who had a stem cell transplant for acute lymphoblastic leukemia, so the T cells may come from the graft donor.

This clonotype was counted at least ten times. The V call is TRBV7-9, the J call TRBJ2-1, with 12 bases lining up with TRBD2. The trim removed 6 bases at V and 5 bases at J, leaving 5 bases unmatched. Looked up from germline, CDR1 is SEHNR and CDR2 is FQNEAQ (reference sequence). This CDR3 is built from 15 residues. Here the CDR3 DNA reads TGTGCCAGCAGGCCGACTAGCGGGAGTAACAATGAGCAGTTCTTC. This sequence encodes CASRPTSGSNNEQFF.

This clonotype was picked up many times. The CDR3 coding sequence is TGTGCCAGCAGCTTAGGAGCGGGAGTAAGGAAGACCCAGTACTTC. Translation gives CASSLGAGVRKTQYF. The V call is TRBV13, the J call TRBJ2-5; 8 bases agree with TRBD2. The V gene's germline CDR1 is PRHDT and CDR2 FYEKMQ (reference sequence). With V trimmed by 0 bases and J by 6 bases, 6 bases remained unmatched. The CDR3 has 15 residues.

This clonotype was counted ten times or more. The chain employs TRBV18 and TRBJ2-6; 8 bases match TRBD1. Germline V gene sequence: CDR1 KGHSH, CDR2 LQKENI. The junction had 1 base not matched to a gene; V was cut back by 6 bases and J by 3 bases. This CDR3 is 14 amino acids long. Written as DNA, the CDR3 is TGTGCCAGCTCGGACAGGGATGGGGCCAACGTCCTGACTTTC. Amino acids: CASSDRDGANVLTF.

This clonotype came up many times. The V gene is TRBV5-1, the J gene TRBJ2-5, with D tentatively TRBD2 (5 bases). The CDR3 is 18 residues long. The germline V and J ends were trimmed by 0 bases and 1 base, with 19 bases remaining between them. Germline V gives CDR1 SGHRS, CDR2 YFSETQ. CDR3: CASSLAATGMTLQETQYF. CDR3 DNA: TGCGCCAGCAGCTTGGCCGCGACGGGGATGACCCTCCAAGAGACCCAGTACTTC.

Ten or more counts support this clonotype. V gene TRBV5-1 combines with J gene TRBJ2-3; tentatively, D is TRBD1 or TRBD2 (5 bases each). The CDR3 length is 14 residues. From germline, CDR1 is SGHRS and CDR2 YFSETQ. The V and J ends lost 4 bases and 0 bases respectively, with 9 bases between them. CDR3 sequence reads: CASSRDPSTDTQYF. The CDR3 DNA follows: TGCGCCAGCAGCCGGGACCCAAGCACAGATACGCAGTATTTT.

This clonotype was counted a few times. At one boundary the junction diverges from the germline segment, which might be a read error. This sequence joins TRBV3-1 and TRBJ2-1; 7 positions match TRBD2. Germline-derived CDR1 and CDR2 are LGHDT and YNNKEL (reference sequence). This CDR3 spans 17 amino acids. For the CDR3, the DNA is TGTGCCAGCTGCCAAAGCTTGGGACTACTCCGATACAATGAGCAGTTCTTC. It is translated as CASCQSLGLLRYNEQFF.

This clonotype has a count of ten or more. The gene calls are TRBV20-1 and TRBJ1-4; D is possibly TRBD1 (6 bases). The CDR3 covers 16 residues. V lost 5 bases to trimming and J lost 3 bases, with 19 bases between them. Germline CDR1 is DFQATT and CDR2 is SNEGSKA (reference sequence). This CDR3 reads CSAPSGANPANEKLFF. CDR3 bases: TGCAGTGCTCCCTCGGGGGCTAATCCAGCTAATGAAAAACTGTTTTTT.

With respect to this clonotype: This clone may be a read error of a much larger clone one base away. The chain carries TRBV6-2 or TRBV6-3 and TRBJ2-3; 8 positions match TRBD2. V gave up 10 bases and J gave up 4 bases; unmatched junction bases: 13. CDR3 length: 15 amino acids. Germline assignment: CDR1 MNHEY and CDR2 SVGEGT. The CDR3: CATSSRTSLADTQYF. The CDR3 coding sequence is TGTGCCACCTCGAGTCGGACTAGCTTGGCAGATACGCAGTATTTT.

This clonotype was seen ten or more times. This chain connects TRBV29-1 to TRBJ2-4, with D perhaps TRBD1 (6 bases). Germline CDR1 reads SQVTM; CDR2 reads ANQGSEA. With 7 bases removed from V and 3 bases from J, the gap between germline ends came to 16 bases. This CDR3 region has 14 residues. CDR3 residues: CSAQSRGGKNIQYF. In DNA, the CDR3 is TGCAGCGCCCAGAGCAGGGGTGGCAAAAACATTCAGTACTTC.

This clonotype was found many times. The V call is TRBV5-1, the J call TRBJ2-7; 7 bases align to TRBD1. The CDR3 has 15 residues. V shed 3 bases, J shed 1 base, and the junction held 7 bases outside the gene matches. The germline CDR1 and CDR2 sequences are SGHRS and YFSETQ. This CDR3 is CASSSGTVVSYEQYF. In nucleotides, the CDR3 is TGCGCCAGCAGCTCGGGGACAGTAGTTTCCTACGAGCAGTACTTC.

This clonotype occurred many times. The chain uses TRBV12-5 and TRBJ1-1; D remains ambiguous. The CDR3 consists of 14 residues. Trimming took 0 bases from V and 7 from J, leaving 12 bases between them. Germline CDR1 reads LGHNT; CDR2 reads FRNRAP. The CDR3 DNA follows: TGTGCTAGTGGTTTGGTACCCGCCCACTTTGAAGCTTTCTTT. It specifies CASGLVPAHFEAFF.

This clonotype was picked up many times. The rearrangement uses TRBV12-3 or TRBV12-4 and TRBJ2-7, with D hard to call. V lost 3 bases and J 1 base, leaving 7 bases between the germline ends. The CDR3 has 13 residues. CDR3 sequence: CASSFRPSYEQYF. The CDR3 DNA reads as TGTGCCAGCAGTTTCAGACCTTCCTACGAGCAGTACTTC.

This clonotype was seen repeatedly, ten times or more. The chain employs TRBV7-7 and TRBJ2-5, with unresolved D. Germline V gene sequence: CDR1 SSHAT, CDR2 FNYEAQ (reference sequence). The CDR3 is 13 amino acids. With 1 base removed from V and 7 bases from J, the gap between germline ends came to 10 bases. CDR3 DNA: TGTGCCAGCAGCTTAGAATTGAGGAGGACCCAGTACTTC. Protein: CASSLELRRTQYF.

Ten or more counts support this clonotype. This chain joins TRBV19 and TRBJ2-1, with a tentative D call TRBD2 (5 bases). V gave up 8 bases and J gave up 6 bases, with 17 bases separating them. The CDR3 contains 14 residues. The germline CDR1 and CDR2 sequences are LNHDA and SQIVND (reference sequence). For the CDR3, the DNA is TGTGCCAGTGACGGAGGCCTTCGACCCAATGAGCAGTTCTTC. Its protein product is CASDGGLRPNEQFF.

This clonotype was observed at least ten times. The V and J genes are TRBV20-1 and TRBJ2-4; D could derive from TRBD1 or TRBD2 (6 bases each). Germline CDR1 and CDR2: DFQATT and SNEGSKA (reference sequence). V dropped 6 bases and J dropped 0 bases, with 9 bases sitting between them. The length of the CDR3 is 13 residues. The CDR3 protein is CSARGLAKNIQYF. CDR3 bases: TGCAGTGCCAGGGGACTAGCCAAAAACATTCAGTACTTC.

At least ten counts were recorded for this clonotype. V and J are TRBV7-6 and TRBJ2-5; 11 nucleotides match TRBD2. This CDR3 is 17 amino acids long. The V and J ends lost 0 bases and 6 bases, in that order; junction bases with no gene match: 9. Germline assignment: CDR1 SGHVS and CDR2 FNYEAQ. In DNA form, the CDR3 reads TGTGCCAGCAGCTTAGCGCCAACTAGCGGGAGTGAAAAGACCCAGTACTTC. Translated: CASSLAPTSGSEKTQYF.

Ten or more counts support this clonotype. The V call is TRBV12-3 or TRBV12-4, the J call TRBJ2-3; a possible D gene is TRBD2 (6 bases). The CDR3 contains 16 residues. The germline V and J ends were trimmed by 2 bases and 3 bases, with 15 bases remaining between them. The DNA of the CDR3 is TGTGCCAGCAGTTTAAGTGACGGGGGTGTTACAGATACGCAGTATTTT. This encodes CASSLSDGGVTDTQYF.

This clonotype has a count of ten or more. The rearrangement joins TRBV29-1 to TRBJ2-1; 11 bases are a match to TRBD2. Germline V gene data show CDR1 as SQVTM and CDR2 as ANQGSEA. There are 16 residues in the CDR3. Losses at the gene ends were 0 bases for V and 8 bases for J; bases not matched to a gene: 9. The DNA for the CDR3 is TGCAGCGTTGAAGACCACACTAGCGGGAGTAATTATGAGCAGTTCTTC. Its translation is CSVEDHTSGSNYEQFF.

The chain carries TRBV19 and TRBJ1-1; 7 nucleotides agree with TRBD1. Germline V gene sequence: CDR1 LNHDA, CDR2 SQIVND (reference sequence). The trim removed 7 bases at V and 3 bases at J, leaving 5 bases unmatched. The CDR3 is made up of 13 amino acids. The CDR3 loop is CASIRGQDTEAFF. CDR3 coding DNA: TGTGCCAGTATAAGGGGGCAGGACACTGAAGCTTTCTTT.

This clonotype was detected many times. The chain joins TRBV12-3 or TRBV12-4 to TRBJ2-5; D is uncertain. This CDR3 is 15 amino acids long. V lost 1 base, J lost 5 bases, and 14 bases lay in between. In DNA form, the CDR3 reads TGTGCCAGCAGTTTAGAAGTAGCAGGAGTTGAGACCCAGTACTTC. Protein sequence: CASSLEVAGVETQYF.